One sample yielded the 27 T cell receptor beta chains listed below, sequenced in a study of blood T cell repertoires in COVID-19. The table came from immunoSEQ multiplex PCR; TCRdb's copy has only in-frame clones and leaves some out. The data show about 69,000 clones, 70% to 90% seen once. The source material was peripheral blood. The receptors were sampled from a man aged 40-55 years with COVID-19, enrolled during active disease.

The chain recombines TRBV6-6 with TRBJ1-1; D is unclear. The CDR3 has 13 residues. Per the germline V gene, CDR1 is MNHNY and CDR2 is SVGAGI (reference sequence). V lost 6 bases and J lost 0, with 8 bases in between. The CDR3 DNA reads as TGTGCCAGCAGAAGACTGATGAACACTGAAGCTTTCTTT. It specifies CASRRLMNTEAFF.

This clone was seen only a few times. V is TRBV5-1 and J is TRBJ1-1; 10 bases fit TRBD1. CDR1 and CDR2 (germline): SGHRS, YFSETQ. The CDR3 runs to 17 residues. The V segment lost 4 bases and the J segment 1 base; nucleotides outside the gene matches: 10. Written as DNA, the CDR3 is TGCGCCAGCAGCGCGGGGGACAGGGGCCTACAGAACACTGAAGCTTTCTTT. As protein: CASSAGDRGLQNTEAFF.

The chain employs TRBV10-3 and TRBJ2-2; 9 positions agree with TRBD1. The CDR3 has 14 amino acids. Germline V gives CDR1 ENHRY, CDR2 SYGVKD. Unmatched junction bases numbered 3, after V lost 9 bases and J lost 1 base. CDR3 DNA: TGTGCCATGTCGGGACAGGGGAACACCGGGGAGCTGTTTTTT. Its translation is CAMSGQGNTGELFF.

The rearrangement uses TRBV6-1 and TRBJ1-6, with TRBD1 matching over 8 bases. The CDR3 covers 15 residues. V lost 2 bases, J lost 7 bases, and 4 bases stayed unmatched. The germline CDR1 and CDR2 sequences are MNHNS and SASEGT. This CDR3 reads CASSETRTGNSPLHF. The CDR3 nucleotides are TGTGCCAGCAGTGAAACTAGGACAGGGAATTCACCCCTCCACTTT.

This chain joins TRBV5-4 and TRBJ1-3, with D unresolved. CDR1 SGHNT and CDR2 YYREEE come from the germline V gene (reference sequence). CDR3 length: 16 residues. V lost 5 bases to trimming and J lost 0 bases, with 15 bases between them. The DNA of the CDR3 is TGTGCCAGCAGTCCCGACATATCCCCCTCTGGAAACACCATATATTTT. Protein sequence: CASSPDISPSGNTIYF.

The chain uses TRBV7-9 and TRBJ1-5; 9 bases align to TRBD1. The CDR3 has 17 amino acids. Trimming cost V 4 bases and J 6 bases; bases outside gene matches: 13. In germline, CDR1 is SEHNR, CDR2 FQNEAQ (reference sequence). The DNA for the CDR3 is TGTGCCAGCAGCTCCCTGGAAACAGGGGGCGCGGGTCAGCCCCAGCATTTT. Amino acids: CASSSLETGGAGQPQHF.

In its sample, this clone was seen once. The chain carries TRBV6-5 and TRBJ1-6; 7 bases line up with TRBD1. V gave up 3 bases and J gave up 5 bases; unmatched junction bases: 1. CDR3 length equals 14 residues. Germline lookup yields CDR1 MNHEY and CDR2 SVGAGI. The CDR3 loop reads CASSYGTDNSPLHF. The DNA for the CDR3 is TGTGCCAGCAGTTATGGGACAGATAATTCACCCCTCCACTTT.

This chain links TRBV30 with TRBJ1-2; no definite D call. This CDR3 contains 13 residues. The germline V gene has CDR1 GTSNPN and CDR2 SVGIG (reference sequence). The germline V and J ends were trimmed by 8 bases and 7 bases, with 20 bases remaining between them. CDR3 amino acids: CALTPLSTIGYTF. The CDR3 bases are TGTGCCCTCACCCCTCTCTCCACTATTGGCTACACCTTC.

The chain recombines TRBV5-4 with TRBJ2-5, with D possibly matching TRBD1 (5 bases). There are 16 residues in the CDR3. Deletions cut 1 base from V and 4 bases from J, with 17 bases between. Per germline, CDR1 SGHNT and CDR2 YYREEE (reference sequence). CDR3 bases: TGTGCCAGCAGCTTGCACTCCCCCAGGGTAGGAGAGACCCAGTACTTC. Amino acid sequence: CASSLHSPRVGETQYF. Variable domain in full (rest from reference TRBV5-4 and TRBJ2-5): ETGVTQSPTHLIKTRGQQVTLRCSSQSGHNTVSWYQQALGQGPQFIFQYYREEENGRGNFPPRFSGLQFPNYSSELNVNALELDDSALYLCASSLHSPRVGETQYFGPGTRLLVL.

The genes are TRBV5-1 and TRBJ2-3; D may be TRBD1 (6 bases). The CDR3 runs 14 residues. Germline CDR1 SGHRS, CDR2 YFSETQ. V lost 4 bases to trimming and J lost 1 base, with 10 bases between them. CDR3 bases: TGCGCCAGCAGCGTGACAGGACGCACAGATACGCAGTATTTT. Its translation: CASSVTGRTDTQYF.

This clone occurred once. The V call is TRBV6-6, the J call TRBJ1-3; perhaps TRBD1 as D (5 bases). With 2 bases removed from V and 4 bases from J, the gap between germline ends came to 12 bases. The CDR3 has 15 residues. Germline lookup yields CDR1 MNHNY and CDR2 SVGAGI (reference sequence). In DNA, the CDR3 is TGTGCCAGCAGTTACGGAGGGGTAGTCGGAAACACCATATATTTT. The encoded protein is CASSYGGVVGNTIYF.

This clone showed up just a few times. The chain couples TRBV5-6 to TRBJ1-2, with 8 bases lining up with TRBD1. The CDR3 loop spans 15 amino acids. Trimming took 2 bases from V and 7 from J; bases not matched to a gene: 10. Germline lookup yields CDR1 SGHDT and CDR2 YYEEEE. The CDR3 bases are TGTGCCAGCAGCTTAAATTCGGACAGGGTTTTTGGCTACACCTTC. Protein sequence: CASSLNSDRVFGYTF.

J is TRBJ2-5 and V is TRBV3-1 (or the pseudogene TRBV3-2); TRBD2 matches at 8 bases. This CDR3 is built from 14 residues. V was clipped by 1 base and J by 3 bases; unmatched bases: 1. CDR1 is LGHDT and CDR2 is YNNKEL in the germline V gene (reference sequence). This chain's CDR3 is CASSQGAGEETQYF. CDR3 coding DNA: TGTGCCAGCAGCCAAGGAGCGGGGGAAGAGACCCAGTACTTC.

The sample holds one count of this clone. This chain uses TRBV6-1 with TRBJ1-1; D remains unclear. Germline CDR1 is MNHNS and CDR2 is SASEGT. Trimming stripped 3 bases from V and 0 bases from J, with 8 bases between. The CDR3 contains 14 residues. This CDR3 is CASSDIVVNTEAFF. The CDR3 bases are TGTGCCAGCAGTGACATAGTCGTGAACACTGAAGCTTTCTTT.

This chain connects TRBV10-3 to TRBJ2-3; 8 bases fit TRBD2. The CDR3 has 13 residues. Per the germline V gene, CDR1 is ENHRY and CDR2 is SYGVKD. Trimming took 6 bases from V and 4 from J; bases not matched to a gene: 3. The CDR3 DNA reads as TGTGCCATCAGCGGGGGGGCGGCAGATACGCAGTATTTT. Its translation is CAISGGAADTQYF.

The chain employs TRBV6-2 or TRBV6-3 and TRBJ1-1, with 7 bases fitting TRBD1. V dropped 0 bases and J dropped 11; count of bases not matched to a gene: 15. The CDR3 covers 16 residues. Germline loops: CDR1 MNHEY, CDR2 SVGEGT. The CDR3 DNA sequence: TGTGCCAGCAGTTACTCGGGACAGAGGCGATCCCTGGGGGCTTTCTTT. Translation: CASSYSGQRRSLGAFF.

V is TRBV10-3 and J is TRBJ1-4, with D perhaps matching TRBD1 (6 bases). The germline V gene has CDR1 ENHRY and CDR2 SYGVKD. CDR3 length: 13 residues. Between the trimmed V and J ends, which lost 11 bases and 5 bases, there was a span of 15 bases. The CDR3 coding sequence is TGTGCCGCTCGACAGGCTCCCAATGAAAAACTGTTTTTT. Its translation: CAARQAPNEKLFF.

The rearrangement uses TRBV10-3 and TRBJ1-3; unclear D gene. Germline values: CDR1 ENHRY, CDR2 SYGVKD. V dropped 8 bases and J dropped 0 bases, with 29 bases sitting between them. This CDR3 spans 20 amino acids. In nucleotides, the CDR3 is TGTGCCATCCAGTTCAACCACCAGAGGTGGAACACCAACTCTGGAAACACCATATATTTT. Its translation is CAIQFNHQRWNTNSGNTIYF.

This chain connects TRBV11-1 to TRBJ1-2; D call uncertain. The CDR3 length is 15 residues. Germline V gene lookup returns CDR1 SGHAT and CDR2 FQDESV (reference sequence). Trimming removed 5 bases at V and 2 bases at J, with 15 bases between. For the CDR3, the DNA is TGTGCCAGCAGCCCAGTACCCTCAGAAAACTATGGCTACACCTTC. It specifies CASSPVPSENYGYTF.

CDR3 loop: CASSQVRWETEAFF. The CDR3 DNA is TGTGCCAGCAGCCAAGTCCGATGGGAGACTGAAGCTTTCTTT. V is TRBV3-1 (or the pseudogene TRBV3-2) and J is TRBJ1-1; no definite D call. Germline CDR1 is LGHDT and CDR2 is YNNKEL (reference sequence). V was pared by 1 base and J by 5 bases, with 11 bases between. The CDR3 is 14 residues long.

The chain uses TRBV3-1 (or the pseudogene TRBV3-2) and TRBJ1-6; maybe TRBD1 (6 bases). Trimming shortened V by 2 bases and J by 9 bases, and 8 bases separated the two germline ends. CDR3 size: 13 residues. The germline gives CDR1 LGHDT, CDR2 YNNKEL (reference sequence). CDR3 bases: TGTGCCAGCAGCCAACTACAGGGTTCACCCCTCCACTTT. This sequence encodes CASSQLQGSPLHF.

This chain links TRBV6-5 with TRBJ1-2; D unclear. Trimming cost V 7 bases and J 3 bases, with 15 bases left between them. Germline CDR1 is MNHEY and CDR2 is SVGAGI. The CDR3 has 14 residues. CDR3 sequence (DNA): TGTGCCAGCACCTCTAACGAACCTTACTATGGCTACACCTTC. Its translation is CASTSNEPYYGYTF.

V is TRBV5-1 and J is TRBJ1-1, with D tentatively TRBD1 (6 bases). Germline V gives CDR1 SGHRS, CDR2 YFSETQ. The CDR3 sequence is 16 residues long. V lost 4 bases and J lost 0, with 16 bases in between. CDR3 amino acids: CASSTRGSFMNTEAFF. The CDR3 DNA reads as TGCGCCAGCAGCACCAGGGGATCCTTCATGAACACTGAAGCTTTCTTT.

This chain joins TRBV6-2 or TRBV6-3 and TRBJ2-5; 7 positions agree with TRBD2. The length of the CDR3 is 16 residues. Per the germline V gene, CDR1 is MNHEY and CDR2 is SVGEGT. J gave up 1 base and V 4 bases, and 9 bases lay outside the gene matches. CDR3 nucleotide sequence: TGTGCCAGCAGTTTAGGTGGGGGGGGAGCCCAAGAGACCCAGTACTTC. It codes for CASSLGGGGAQETQYF.

This rearrangement joins TRBV28 to TRBJ2-7; TRBD1 agrees at 8 bases. Unmatched junction bases numbered 4, after V lost 5 bases and J lost 1 base. The CDR3 contains 14 residues. Germline CDR1 and CDR2: MDHEN and SYDVKM. This chain's CDR3 is CASSGDRLSYEQYF. In nucleotides, the CDR3 is TGTGCCAGCAGTGGGGACAGGCTTTCCTACGAGCAGTACTTC. Full variable domain (outside the CDR3, taken from reference TRBV28 and TRBJ2-7): DVKVTQSSRYLVKRTGEKVFLECVQDMDHENMFWYRQDPGLGLRLIYFSYDVKMKEKGDIPEGYSVSREKKERFSLILESASTNQTSMYLCASSGDRLSYEQYFGPGTRLTVT.

V usage is TRBV30 and J usage is TRBJ2-5; D ambiguous. Trimming took 2 bases from V and 4 from J, leaving 5 bases between them. This CDR3 has 11 residues. The germline gives CDR1 GTSNPN, CDR2 SVGIG (reference sequence). The CDR3 loop is CAWSRRETQYF. For the CDR3, the DNA is TGTGCCTGGAGTAGGAGAGAGACCCAGTACTTC.

This sequence joins TRBV27 and TRBJ2-5; tentatively, D is TRBD2 (6 bases). Germline values: CDR1 MNHEY, CDR2 SMNVEV (reference sequence). This CDR3 region has 13 residues. Trimming removed 8 bases at V and 7 bases at J, with 17 bases between. CDR3 coding DNA: TGTGCCAGCGGCCACGGGGGAGCGGGGACCCAGTACTTC. Protein: CASGHGGAGTQYF.